This T cell receptor beta chain emerged from a study of blood T cell repertoires in COVID-19. The CDR3 has 13 amino acids. CDR1 and CDR2 (germline): SGHTA, FQGTGA. Deletions cut 5 bases from V and 2 bases from J, with 8 bases between. This table comes from immunoSEQ multiplex PCR, and its TCRdb copy is limited to in-frame clones, with some not included. This table has tens of thousands of clones, 86% appearing once. The rearrangement joins TRBV7-3 to TRBJ2-3, with D possibly TRBD2 on 6 matching bases. Sequencing was carried out using peripheral blood. The source of this sequence is a man aged 50 to 60 with active COVID-19. Here the CDR3 reads CASSRDFTDTQYF. The CDR3 DNA sequence: TGTGCCAGCAGCCGGGACTTCACAGATACGCAGTATTTT.